Shown below are 17 T cell receptor beta chains from a single sample sequenced in a study of Tregs in tolerant kidney transplant recipients. Related graft donors supplied nonmyeloablative bone marrow transplants, and mixed chimerism was transient. Produced via immunoSEQ multiplex PCR; TCRdb's table is partial and in-frame only. In the table there are 95,000 or so clones, more than 85% of which are singletons. The sequencing here drew on CD4+ T cells from blood (PBMCs), taken 12 months after the transplant. The receptors come from a human patient who received a combined kidney and bone marrow transplant. Part of the T cell pool may stem from the graft donor.

V gene TRBV5-8 combines with J gene TRBJ2-5, with TRBD2 matching over 10 bases. CDR3 length equals 16 residues. After removal of 4 bases from V and 5 bases from J, the junction contained 11 bases not matched to a gene. CDR1 and CDR2 from the germline V gene are SGHTS and YDEGEE. CDR3 DNA sequence: TGTGCCAGCAGCCACATCCAGCGGGGGGGCAGGGAGACCCAGTACTTC. Residues: CASSHIQRGGRETQYF.

The V gene is TRBV27, the J gene TRBJ2-7, with TRBD2 matching 10 bases. Trimming removed 5 bases from V and 2 bases from J; junction bases left unmatched: 3. Germline CDR1 reads MNHEY; CDR2 reads SMNVEV (reference sequence). This CDR3 has 14 amino acids. The CDR3 bases are TGTGCCAGCAGTAGGACTAGCGGAGCCTACGAGCAGTACTTC. It codes for CASSRTSGAYEQYF.

Concerning this clone itself: An end of the junction does not agree with germline; a read error may underlie this. The same CDR3 is also encoded by other DNA sequences in this sample. This chain links TRBV4-2 with TRBJ2-3; D perhaps matches TRBD1 (6 bases). CDR1 and CDR2 from the germline V gene are LGHNA and YNFKEQ. The CDR3 runs 17 residues. CDR3 sequence reads: CASSQAMGASSTDTQYF. CDR3 nucleotides: TGTGCCAGCAGCCAAGCGATGGGGGCCTCTAGCACGGATACGCAGTATTTT.

The chain employs TRBV11-1 and TRBJ2-1; weak D call: TRBD2 (5 bases). Germline CDR1 is SGHAT and CDR2 is FQDESV (reference sequence). The CDR3 runs to 17 residues. With 6 bases removed from V and 0 bases from J, the gap between germline ends came to 18 bases. DNA for the CDR3: TGTGCCAGCAGTCGCTCGGGATACGTGAGCTCCTACAATGAGCAGTTCTTC. Protein product: CASSRSGYVSSYNEQFF.

The chain links TRBV4-1 to TRBJ1-2, with 7 bases identical to TRBD1. The CDR3 spans 13 residues. Losses at the gene ends were 2 bases for V and 6 bases for J; bases not matched to a gene: 3. Germline lookup yields CDR1 MGHRA and CDR2 YSYEKL. Here the CDR3 DNA reads TGCGCCAGCAGCCAACAAGACAGGGATGGCTACACCTTC. Its translation is CASSQQDRDGYTF.

The chain couples TRBV30 to TRBJ1-5; possible D gene TRBD1, 6 bases. The V gene's germline CDR1 is GTSNPN and CDR2 SVGIG (reference sequence). This CDR3 has 14 amino acids. With 4 bases removed from V and 0 bases from J, the gap between germline ends came to 10 bases. CDR3 in DNA: TGTGCCTGGACCAACAGGGATAGCAATCAGCCCCAGCATTTT. It is translated as CAWTNRDSNQPQHF.

CDR3 residues: CASGDNRGDFGNTIYF. As DNA, the CDR3 is TGTGCTAGTGGCGACAATAGAGGGGACTTCGGAAACACCATATATTTT. The chain uses TRBV12-5 and TRBJ1-3, with a possible D match to TRBD1 (5 bases). Germline CDR1 reads LGHNT; CDR2 reads FRNRAP. CDR3 length: 16 amino acids. The V and J ends lost 6 bases and 4 bases respectively, with 19 bases between them.

V usage is TRBV5-1 and J usage is TRBJ1-6; 10 nucleotides agree with TRBD1. Germline values: CDR1 SGHRS, CDR2 YFSETQ. Trimming removed 4 bases from V and 14 bases from J; junction bases left unmatched: 6. This CDR3 has 13 residues. The CDR3 region has the DNA TGCGCCAGCAGCCTGGGGACAGGGGAGGCCCTCCACTTT. Translating it yields CASSLGTGEALHF.

V is TRBV9 and J is TRBJ2-7, with TRBD2 matching 10 bases. Germline assignment: CDR1 SGDLS and CDR2 YYNGEE. V shed 4 bases and J 7 bases; nucleotides not matched to a gene: 8. The CDR3 sequence is 14 residues long. CDR3 nucleotide sequence: TGTGCCAGCAGCTTAACAGCGGGAGGGCCGGAGCAGTACTTC. Amino acids: CASSLTAGGPEQYF.

This chain uses TRBV27 with TRBJ2-2; TRBD2 matches 14 bases. The CDR3 sequence is 17 residues long. Germline trimming cut 5 bases from V and 7 bases from J; bases unmatched to any gene: 9. Germline lookup yields CDR1 MNHEY and CDR2 SMNVEV (reference sequence). DNA of the CDR3: TGTGCCAGCAGTCCGCCGGGACTAGCGGGAGCAATCGGGGAGCTGTTTTTT. Translated, it gives CASSPPGLAGAIGELFF.

The gene calls are TRBV20-1 and TRBJ2-5, with a tentative D call TRBD2 (5 bases). Germline V gene sequence: CDR1 DFQATT, CDR2 SNEGSKA (reference sequence). Between the trimmed V and J ends, which lost 7 bases and 4 bases, there was a span of 10 bases. The CDR3 is 11 amino acids. CDR3 DNA: TGCAGTGAGATCCGGGGAGAGACCCAGTACTTC. Translating gives CSEIRGETQYF.

This chain uses TRBV5-6 with TRBJ2-2, with a tentative D call TRBD2 (5 bases). The V end lost 5 bases, the J end lost 3 bases, and 14 bases lay between the germline ends. Per the germline V gene, CDR1 is SGHDT and CDR2 is YYEEEE. This CDR3 is 15 amino acids long. For the CDR3, the DNA is TGTGCCAGCAGGATAGTAGCGTCGGACACCGGGGAGCTGTTTTTT. Its translation: CASRIVASDTGELFF.

V and J are TRBV6-1 and TRBJ2-7; 10 bases fit TRBD2. CDR3 size: 14 residues. Germline trimming cut 6 bases from V and 3 bases from J; bases unmatched to any gene: 5. Per the germline V gene, CDR1 is MNHNS and CDR2 is SASEGT. The CDR3 protein is CASRATSGFYEQYF. In nucleotides, the CDR3 is TGTGCCAGCAGGGCGACTAGCGGGTTCTACGAGCAGTACTTC.

The rearrangement joins TRBV5-3 to TRBJ2-3, with D possibly being TRBD1 (6 bases). TRBV5-3 is flagged as an ORF with uncertain function. With 1 base removed from V and 0 bases from J, the gap between germline ends came to 27 bases. The CDR3 spans 21 residues. The CDR3: CARSLNRGHLPPNTSTDTQYF. CDR3 nucleotides: TGTGCCAGAAGCTTGAATCGGGGACACTTGCCTCCCAACACAAGCACAGATACGCAGTATTTT.

J is TRBJ1-3 and V is TRBV4-1; D is perhaps TRBD1 (6 bases). Germline lookup yields CDR1 MGHRA and CDR2 YSYEKL. The CDR3 is 17 amino acids. Trimming stripped 1 base from V and 3 bases from J, with 16 bases between. CDR3 nucleotide sequence: TGCGCCAGCAGCCAAGGGACCACAGGGTACGTTGGAAACACCATATATTTT. The encoded protein is CASSQGTTGYVGNTIYF.

This clone showed up just once. The V and J genes are TRBV19 and TRBJ2-3; TRBD2 agrees at 7 bases. CDR1 and CDR2 from the germline V gene are LNHDA and SQIVND (reference sequence). This CDR3 comprises 13 residues. Trimming took 5 bases from V and 6 from J; bases not matched to a gene: 5. For the CDR3, the DNA is TGTGCCAGTAGTGCGCGGGGGAGGGATACGCAGTATTTT. Translating gives CASSARGRDTQYF.

The V and J genes are TRBV5-1 and TRBJ2-3, with TRBD1 as a possible D gene (6 bases). The germline V and J ends were trimmed by 6 bases and 6 bases, with 26 bases remaining between them. The V gene's germline CDR1 is SGHRS and CDR2 YFSETQ. The CDR3 spans 17 residues. CDR3 protein: CASTTRRDTKEGDTQYF. The CDR3 DNA reads TGCGCCAGCACCACCCGACGGGACACCAAAGAGGGTGATACGCAGTATTTT.